This T cell receptor (beta chain) was recorded in a study of blood T cell repertoires in COVID-19. For the study at large: The United States, Italy and Spain provided the acute and convalescent COVID-19 samples. PBMCs, B-cell-depleted T cells, or T cells were the source of the cDNA or gDNA that made up the material.

Germline V lookup: CDR1 LNHDA, CDR2 SQIVND (reference sequence). With 4 bases clipped from V and 2 bases from J, the junction kept 3 bases outside the gene matches. The CDR3 has 17 residues. How the authors handled the data: Amplification of reference gene primers was used by the study to estimate nucleated cell counts. Sequencing used immunoSEQ multiplex PCR; TCRdb keeps in-frame clones, though not all of them. That table is the source of V, J and clone size, and D and trimming were worked out from the DNA. The sample has 80,000 to 95,000 clones; approximately 85% are singletons. Sequenced input: peripheral blood. The TCR comes from a human donor in a cohort sampled during active COVID-19. The V gene is TRBV19, the J gene TRBJ2-6, with TRBD2 matching 12 bases. CDR3 sequence (DNA): TGTGCCAGTAGTAGGACTAGCGGGATCACTGGGGCCAACGTCCTGACTTTC. This gives the protein CASSRTSGITGANVLTF.